The TCR beta chain under discussion was sequenced for a study of cytomegalovirus exposure and HLA in healthy donors (dated by TCRdb to the late 2010s). With respect to the entire study: In an earlier analysis of approximately 640 of the donors, about 260 Gb of sequence data and approximately 100 million unique TCR beta sequences from about 179 million T cells were reported. An early release covering roughly 640 HLA-typed donors comprised approximately 300 gigabases of sequencing data and 85 million to 100 million unique TCR sequences. The genetic ancestry cluster associated with self-reported Caucasian donors included 80% to 90% of the roughly 380 genotyped donors. The study was designed to test whether signatures of past pathogen exposure could be identified by cataloging public T cell receptors. The T cell repertoires of 666 subjects were profiled by immunosequencing and related to cytomegalovirus serostatus. Along with the roughly 670-subject first cohort, a separate validation cohort of over 90 different subjects was used. High-throughput TCR immunosequencing, statistical association of individual TCRs with disease status, and machine learning were combined to predict cytomegalovirus infection status. In a later analysis, previously published TCR beta repertoires from about 670 donors were re-analyzed and high-resolution HLA genotyping was added so that TCR occurrence patterns could be studied. Rather than using new phenotypic data, the later analysis identified candidate immune exposures from TCR beta sequences and from how often those sequences occurred across donors. An earlier analysis of approximately 640 of the donors applied high-throughput TCR beta sequencing to assess whether each TCR beta V gene segment acted as functional or pseudogenic. Alongside the repertoire data, information on donor age, sex, ethnicity and CMV serostatus was compiled. A later genetic analysis took genome-wide SNP genotypes for about 55% of the 666 donors and used that subset as a discovery cohort. All discovery cohort repertoires had been generated on a single sequencing platform. Class I and class II HLA loci were covered by the typing at four-digit resolution. The number of donors typed differed by locus, with 629-630 for A, B, C, DRB1 and DQB1, 522 for DQA1, 600 to 610 for DPA1, and 450 to 480 for DPB1. Five DR-DQ haplotypes were handled as single units for association and clustering because linkage in the cohort was strong. On average, roughly 250,000 unique TCR beta nucleotide sequences were sequenced per donor among a few hundred genotyped donors of the cohort, with 15% to 20% of those sequences being non-productive.

As to this clone: Its antigen is not yet known. No per-base quality is available; no much larger clone lies one base away.

The germline V end is reduced by 4 bases and the J end by 6 bases; junction bases left unmatched: 7. CDR1 and CDR2, looked up from the germline V gene (reference sequence), are SGHKS and YYEKEE. The CDR3 covers 15 residues, taking in both the cysteine and the phenylalanine. The DNA shown is the 45-base CDR3, in frame from base 1. Libraries were made using the immunoSEQ multiplex PCR assay. The multiplex PCR relied on a mix of 60 forward primers for TCR Vbeta segments and 13 reverse primers for TCR Jbeta segments. Amplification of the CDR3 region of rearranged TCR beta genes was performed with a multiplex PCR assay on genomic DNA. Amplified TCR beta libraries were sequenced as 87-base-pair reads on the Illumina HiSeq System. Per the source publication's procedure: A later analysis counted about 80 million unique TCR beta chains across the 690 or so repertoires, and roughly 9.9 million of these chains were shared by at least two donors. Raw reads were error-corrected and collapsed into unique sequences with a nearest-neighbor algorithm that merged closely related sequences to remove PCR and sequencing errors. CDR3 sequences were aligned to IMGT reference sequences to assign V, D and J gene segments. For a sequence to be retained, at least a six-nucleotide match to both a V gene segment and a J gene segment was required. Rearrangements were called productive when the CDR3 lacked stop codons and stayed in frame with V and J; all others were non-productive. CDR3 was defined by IMGT convention, running from the second conserved V-encoded cysteine to the conserved J-encoded phenylalanine. The earlier analysis of 550 to 650 of the donors excluded any sequence lacking an unambiguous match to a single V gene segment. In an earlier analysis of several hundred of the donors, a V segment was called functional when productive rearrangements were above 56.7%, and segregating when the standard deviation between donors exceeded 5%. A statistical classification framework was built to diagnose cytomegalovirus status from the catalog of TCR beta chain sequences. A later analysis assigned V and J genes by comparing TCR nucleotide sequences with IMGT/GENE-DB human TR gene sequences. The TCRdist pipeline was used in a later analysis to assign CDR3 sequences and most-parsimonious VDJ recombination scenarios. In a later analysis, each TCR beta chain was defined by its CDR3 amino acid sequence together with its V-gene family, and reads lacking a unique V-gene family were excluded. A later analysis removed 550 to 700 highly shared, low-generation-probability nucleotide sequences to deal with suspected cross-contamination and a sequencing artifact. In a later analysis, a clonal expansion index for each public chain was calculated from normalized within-repertoire ranks of inferred template counts. Generation probabilities in a later analysis came from a VDJ recombination model fitted to out-of-frame rearrangements, and those results were checked against IGoR. Hypergeometric tests were used in a later analysis to score TCR-TCR, TCR-HLA and TCR-CMV co-occurrence, with a repertoire-size bias correction applied to the TCR pairs. False discovery rates were estimated in a later analysis by permuting HLA or CMV assignments 20 times. In a later analysis, co-occurring TCRs were grouped using DBSCAN, and TCRdist sequence similarity was added for clustering within HLA-allele-positive subsets. Repertoires with fewer than 30,000 or more than 120,000 public chains were left out of co-occurrence clustering, as were about five repertoires with anomalous nucleotide sharing. TCRdb carries this immuneACCESS record with in-frame sequences only. Its versions omit some clonotypes, under half of them owing to an unresolved V gene in the studies checked, with the rest unexplained. V, J and clone size derive from that table, while D and trimming were established from the DNA sequence. The sample table lists about 150,000 clones, 75% to 85% of them with a count of one. The ten largest clonotypes hold approximately 6.5% of the sample.

Overall results and qualifications from the work: An association between a missense DCLRE1C variant and V-gene and J-gene trimming of TCR beta chains was found in a later genetic analysis and replicated in an independent cohort. In a later analysis, 16,951 TCR beta sequences were associated with specific HLA alleles at a false discovery rate of 0.05. A later analysis found that TCR association rates varied across HLA loci, with DRB1 alleles showing the most associated TCRs and HLA-C alleles the fewest. The classifier was reported to diagnose cytomegalovirus status with high specificity and sensitivity in both the original and validation cohorts. The cohort was sequenced for TCR beta chains only, and without alpha or paired-chain data the features that could be detected were limited. A few of the identified cytomegalovirus-associated TCR beta chains were confirmed in vitro to be specific for cytomegalovirus antigens. A group of highly shared sequence variants was considered likely to be a technical artifact of the sequencing pipeline. Because counts were too low, more than 15 rarely observed V segments, including chromosome 9 orphons, were left out of the earlier analysis of some 600 of the donors. A later analysis found that most CMV-associated TCR beta chains appeared HLA-restricted, with HLA associations seemingly driven largely by CMV exposure. Some IMGT-functional V segments, including TRBV6-2 and TRBV6-3, could not be distinguished by the 87-base-pair reads and were therefore excluded. HLA typing was unavailable for some donors at each locus, so association tests used only the typed subset. When HLA alleles, especially DR and DQ, strongly co-occurred, attributing TCR associations to individual alleles was difficult. Roughly uniform sequencing depth across donors was assumed in presence/absence analyses, although this assumption may not hold. In the study, around 150 TCR beta chains were listed as associated with cytomegalovirus. It was suggested by the authors that the approach could potentially be generalized to other disease states and immunological phenotypes. A further reported finding was that TCR beta sequences accurately predicted the HLA-A and HLA-B alleles for most subjects in the first cohort. Across donors, most TCR sequences were observed very rarely, whereas some public TCRs were present in many individuals. In an earlier analysis of several hundred of the donors, most TCR beta V segments were observed in productive rearrangements about 90% or about 30% of the time, broadly matching IMGT annotations. Correlated functional status among segregating V segments might be attributable to linkage disequilibrium, but an unknown experimental factor could not be ruled out. A later analysis found that HLA-associated TCR beta chains were more clonally expanded and had lower generation probabilities than equally common non-associated chains. Compared with the roughly 710-donor mean, donors in an Asian-associated ancestry cluster had fewer N-insertions in productive TCRs, according to a later genetic analysis. CMV serostatus was the only immune exposure information available for the cohort. A later analysis reported that several top co-occurrence clusters appeared linked to parvovirus B19, influenza, CMV and Epstein-Barr virus.

The cohort was made up of 500 to 800 healthy bone marrow donors. At the time of sampling, every cohort member was nominally healthy, though immune exposures that went unrecorded were likely present. The donor was CMV seropositive and belonged to the group of 250 to 300 seropositive cohort members. Each donor provided a peripheral blood sample, and peripheral blood mononuclear cells were used for TCR beta sequencing. The Qiagen DNeasy Blood Extraction Kit was used to extract genomic DNA from the blood cell samples. The receptor's source is a man aged 45-65 years in good health and CMV-seropositive. Material for sequencing was PBMCs. The chain uses TRBV5-5 and TRBJ2-2, with 9 bases aligning to TRBD1. The DNA reads as follows: TGTGCCAGCAGCCGCACGGGACAGGGTTCCGGGGAGCTGTTTTTT. Its translation reads: CASSRTGQGSGELFF.